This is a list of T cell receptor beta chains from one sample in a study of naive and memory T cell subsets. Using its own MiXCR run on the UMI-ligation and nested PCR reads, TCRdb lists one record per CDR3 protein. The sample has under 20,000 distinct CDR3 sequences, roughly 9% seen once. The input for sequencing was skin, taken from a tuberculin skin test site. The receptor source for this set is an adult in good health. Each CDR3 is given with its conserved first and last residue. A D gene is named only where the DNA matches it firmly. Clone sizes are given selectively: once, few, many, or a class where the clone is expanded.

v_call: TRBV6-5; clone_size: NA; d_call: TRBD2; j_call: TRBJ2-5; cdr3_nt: TGTGCCAGCAGGGTCCTAGCGGGAGGCAACCAAGAGACCCAGTACTTC; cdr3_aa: CASRVLAGGNQETQYF
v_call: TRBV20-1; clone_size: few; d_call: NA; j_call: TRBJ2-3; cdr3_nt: TGCAGTGCGGGGGTCACAGATACGCAGTATTTT; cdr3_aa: CSAGVTDTQYF
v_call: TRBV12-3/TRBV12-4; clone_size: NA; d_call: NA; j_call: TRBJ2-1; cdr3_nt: TGTGCCAGCAGTTTAGTTTTTAGTACAAAGTTCTTC; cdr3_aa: CASSLVFSTKFF
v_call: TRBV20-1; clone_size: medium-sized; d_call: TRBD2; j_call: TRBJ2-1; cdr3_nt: TGCAGTGCTAGTCAAGCGGGGGGGCCCCACAATGAGCAGTTCTTC; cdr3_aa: CSASQAGGPHNEQFF
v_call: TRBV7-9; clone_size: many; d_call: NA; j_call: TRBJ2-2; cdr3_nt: TGTGCCAGCAGCGTAGCGGTGAACACCGGGGAGCTGTTTTTT; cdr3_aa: CASSVAVNTGELFF
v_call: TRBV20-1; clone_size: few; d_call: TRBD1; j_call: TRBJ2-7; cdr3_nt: TGCAGTGCTAGCAAAACAGGGGTTTATCCCTACGAGCAGTACTTC; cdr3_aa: CSASKTGVYPYEQYF
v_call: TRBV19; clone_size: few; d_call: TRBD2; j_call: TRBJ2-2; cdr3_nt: TGTGCCAGTAGTAAGTCCTTAGCGGGAGTCGGGGAGCTGTTTTTT; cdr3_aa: CASSKSLAGVGELFF
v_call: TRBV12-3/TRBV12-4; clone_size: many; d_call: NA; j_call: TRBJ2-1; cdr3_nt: TGTGCCAGCAGTAGCCGGATCAATGAGCAGTTCTTC; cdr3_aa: CASSSRINEQFF
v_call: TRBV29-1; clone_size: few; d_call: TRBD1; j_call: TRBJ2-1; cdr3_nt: TGCAGCGTCACACCGGGACAGGGTAACAATGAGCAGTTCTTC; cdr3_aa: CSVTPGQGNNEQFF
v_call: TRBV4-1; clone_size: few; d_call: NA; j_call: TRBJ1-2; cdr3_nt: TGCGCCAGCAGCCAAGATGTCCTCCAGGGGAGGTGGTATGGCTACACCTTC; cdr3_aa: CASSQDVLQGRWYGYTF
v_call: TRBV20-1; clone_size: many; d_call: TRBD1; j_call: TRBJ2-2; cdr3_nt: TGCAGTGCTCCCGACAGGGTCCGGAACACCGGGGAGCTGTTTTTT; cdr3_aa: CSAPDRVRNTGELFF
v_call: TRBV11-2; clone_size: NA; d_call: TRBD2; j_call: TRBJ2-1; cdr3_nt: TGTGCCAGCAGCTTAGGTGCTAGCGGATACTACAATGAGCAGTTCTTC; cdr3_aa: CASSLGASGYYNEQFF
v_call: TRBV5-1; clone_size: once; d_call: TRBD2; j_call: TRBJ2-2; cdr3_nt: TGCGCCAGCAGACGGGGGGCTAGCGGGAGTCTATCGAACACCGGGGAGCTGTTTTTT; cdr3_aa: CASRRGASGSLSNTGELFF
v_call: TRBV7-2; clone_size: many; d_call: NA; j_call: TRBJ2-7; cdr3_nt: TGTGCCAGCAGGGGGGGAGGACGGTACGAGCAGTACTTC; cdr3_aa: CASRGGGRYEQYF
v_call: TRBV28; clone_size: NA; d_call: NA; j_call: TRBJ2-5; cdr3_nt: TGTCCCAGCAGTTCCCCACCCCCAGGGAGAGAGACCCAGTACTTC; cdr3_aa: CPSSSPPPGRETQYF
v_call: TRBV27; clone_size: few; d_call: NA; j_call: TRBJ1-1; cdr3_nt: TGTGCCAGCAGTTTGCAGGGACTCATGAACACTGAAGCTTTCTTT; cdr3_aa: CASSLQGLMNTEAFF
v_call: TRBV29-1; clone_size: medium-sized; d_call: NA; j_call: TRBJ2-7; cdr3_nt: TGCAGCGTCCTAACTCGACAGGCAAGCTCCTACGAGCAGTACTTC; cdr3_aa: CSVLTRQASSYEQYF
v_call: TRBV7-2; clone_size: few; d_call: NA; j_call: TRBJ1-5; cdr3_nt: TGTGCCAGCAGCGGCCGGAGTGGGGGGGGCAATCAGCCCCAGCATTTT; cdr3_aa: CASSGRSGGGNQPQHF